This T cell receptor (beta chain) was retrieved from a study of shared clonotypes between healthy human individuals. The V gene lost 8 bases and the J gene lost 0 bases, with 8 bases spanning the gap. The CDR3 loop spans 13 amino acids. Germline V CDR1 and CDR2: MNHNS, SASEGT. Here immunoSEQ multiplex PCR was the method, and the copy in TCRdb shows in-frame clones only, minus some. The table has 1.4 million or so clones, less than 99% seen once. This TCR was recovered from a man aged 25 to 40 in good health. V gene TRBV6-1 combines with J gene TRBJ1-5; weak D call: TRBD1 (5 bases). The sequencing sample was made of naive CD4+ T cells sorted from blood. The subset was: CD45RA+ positively selected. CDR3 DNA: TGTGCCAGCCGGGGGTCTAGCAATCAGCCCCAGCATTTT. Amino acid sequence: CASRGSSNQPQHF.